These 21 T cell receptor beta chains share one sample of origin, sequenced in a study of cytomegalovirus exposure and HLA in healthy donors. The PCR was carried out with 60 Vbeta primers and 13 Jbeta primers. Libraries were prepared by immunoSEQ multiplex PCR; TCRdb keeps only in-frame clonotypes and omits some of them. This sample has about 120,000 clones, with 63% found just once. Sequenced: PBMCs. The origin of the receptors is a man aged 35 to 55 in good health and CMV-seropositive.

V is TRBV5-4 and J is TRBJ2-2; possibly TRBD1 for D (6 bases). The V gene's germline CDR1 is SGHNT and CDR2 YYREEE (reference sequence). The germline V and J ends were trimmed by 0 bases and 3 bases, with 9 bases remaining between them. This CDR3 is built from 15 residues. The CDR3 protein is CASSLEQGYTGELFF. CDR3 bases: TGTGCCAGCAGCTTGGAGCAGGGGTACACCGGGGAGCTGTTTTTT.

The chain uses TRBV5-6 and TRBJ2-7; tentative D call: TRBD1 (5 bases). V lost 4 bases and J lost 4, with 15 bases in between. The CDR3 covers 14 residues. CDR1 and CDR2 (germline): SGHDT, YYEEEE. CDR3: CASSIRQLGYEQYF. CDR3 DNA: TGTGCCAGCAGCATCCGACAGCTAGGATACGAGCAGTACTTC.

This clone was seen only once. This chain connects TRBV10-1 to TRBJ2-5, with D tentatively TRBD1 (6 bases). V was trimmed by 3 bases and J by 5 bases, leaving 13 bases between them. The CDR3 runs 14 residues. Germline V gene data show CDR1 as WNHNN and CDR2 as SYGVQD (reference sequence). As DNA, the CDR3 is TGCGCCAGCAGTGACAGGGGATCAGGGGAGACCCAGTACTTC. Amino acid sequence: CASSDRGSGETQYF.

V and J are TRBV7-2 and TRBJ2-2; the match to TRBD2 covers 9 bases. The CDR3 sequence is 17 residues long. Looked up from germline, CDR1 is SGHTA and CDR2 is FQGNSA. V lost 3 bases to trimming and J lost 5 bases; unmatched junction nucleotides: 10. The CDR3 sequence is CASSLSLREGLTGELFF. CDR3 nucleotides: TGTGCCAGCAGCTTGTCCTTGCGGGAGGGCCTAACCGGGGAGCTGTTTTTT.

This chain uses TRBV7-9 with TRBJ1-2, with D possibly matching TRBD1 (5 bases). The CDR3 is made up of 14 amino acids. CDR1 is SEHNR and CDR2 is FQNEAQ in the germline V gene (reference sequence). The V end lost 0 bases, the J end lost 6 bases, and 11 bases lay between the germline ends. The DNA for the CDR3 is TGTGCCAGCAGCTTAGCGAAGGCAGGGCATGGCTACACCTTC. Translated, it gives CASSLAKAGHGYTF.

The chain employs TRBV2 and TRBJ2-5; TRBD1 matches at 9 bases. Germline V lookup: CDR1 SNHLY, CDR2 FYNNEI. The CDR3 extends over 13 amino acids. The J segment lost 5 bases and the V segment lost 9 bases, leaving 7 bases of the junction unmatched. The CDR3 sequence: CASHRGPGETQYF. The CDR3 DNA follows: TGTGCCAGTCACAGGGGGCCCGGGGAGACCCAGTACTTC.

Comment on this clone: Other DNA sequences in the sample encode the same CDR3. This chain joins TRBV4-1 and TRBJ1-5; no clear D. The length of the CDR3 is 16 residues. CDR1 is MGHRA and CDR2 is YSYEKL in the germline V gene. V lost 0 bases, J lost 2 bases, and 11 bases lay in between. The CDR3 loop is CASSQDGGIGNQPQHF. CDR3 in DNA: TGCGCCAGCAGCCAAGACGGCGGGATCGGCAATCAGCCCCAGCATTTT.

This chain uses TRBV5-8 with TRBJ1-3; 7 nucleotides align to TRBD1. The ends lost 4 bases at V and 4 bases at J; junction bases unmatched: 11. From germline, CDR1 is SGHTS and CDR2 YDEGEE. This CDR3 region has 16 residues. CDR3 loop: CASSGSGTAPGNTIYF. Written as DNA, the CDR3 is TGTGCCAGCAGCGGGTCCGGGACAGCACCAGGAAACACCATATATTTT.

This chain connects TRBV7-6 to TRBJ2-7, with D possibly TRBD2 on 6 matching bases. V was clipped by 0 bases and J by 4 bases, with 19 bases between them. CDR1 and CDR2 (germline): SGHVS, FNYEAQ. CDR3 length: 17 residues. CDR3 loop: CASSLAPLGGDRYEQYF. The CDR3 nucleotides are TGTGCCAGCAGCTTAGCCCCCCTAGGAGGGGATCGGTACGAGCAGTACTTC. Combining the CDR3 with reference TRBV7-6 and TRBJ2-7 gives the whole variable domain GAGVSQSPRYKVTKRGQDVALRCDPISGHVSLYWYRQALGQGPEFLTYFNYEAQQDKSGLPNDRFSAERPEGSISTLTIQRTEQRDSAMYRCASSLAPLGGDRYEQYFGPGTRLTVT.

The gene calls are TRBV28 and TRBJ1-1; D perhaps matches TRBD1 (6 bases). Germline V lookup: CDR1 MDHEN, CDR2 SYDVKM. The CDR3 sequence is 13 residues long. V was clipped by 7 bases and J by 1 base, with 10 bases between them. The CDR3 nucleotides are TGTGCCAGCACTTTGACAGGGAACACTGAAGCTTTCTTT. This codes for CASTLTGNTEAFF.

The table lists this clone with a few counts. This sequence joins TRBV25-1 and TRBJ2-2; 7 positions match TRBD1. The CDR3 covers 16 residues. Per germline, CDR1 MGHDK and CDR2 SYGVNS. J gave up 5 bases and V 1 base, and 7 bases lay outside the gene matches. CDR3 nucleotides: TGTGCCAGCAGTGAATTTGGAGACAGGGCTACCGGGGAGCTGTTTTTT. This gives the protein CASSEFGDRATGELFF. Based on the CDR3 plus reference TRBV25-1 and TRBJ2-2, the full variable domain is EADIYQTPRYLVIGTGKKITLECSQTMGHDKMYWYQQDPGMELHLIHYSYGVNSTEKGDLSSESTVSRIRTEHFPLTLESARPSHTSQYLCASSEFGDRATGELFFGEGSRLTVL.

J is TRBJ2-3 and V is TRBV7-2; 8 nucleotides match TRBD1. This CDR3 contains 15 residues. V dropped 4 bases and J dropped 0; count of bases not matched to a gene: 3. CDR1 is SGHTA and CDR2 is FQGNSA in the germline V gene. The CDR3 protein is CASSSRQGSTDTQYF. CDR3 bases: TGTGCCAGCAGCTCCCGACAGGGGAGCACAGATACGCAGTATTTT.

This chain joins TRBV4-3 and TRBJ2-7, with TRBD2 matching over 12 bases. The germline V gene has CDR1 LGHNA and CDR2 YSLEER. The CDR3 has 16 residues. After removal of 4 bases from V and 2 bases from J, the junction contained 6 bases not matched to a gene. CDR3 loop: CASSRALAGGTYEQYF. Written as DNA, the CDR3 is TGCGCCAGCAGCCGGGCACTAGCGGGAGGCACCTACGAGCAGTACTTC.

The chain is built from TRBV10-3 and TRBJ2-1; TRBD2 matches 8 bases. Germline V lookup: CDR1 ENHRY, CDR2 SYGVKD. Trimming at V came to 10 bases and at J to 5 bases, leaving 22 bases not matched to a gene. The CDR3 loop spans 18 amino acids. CDR3 loop: CATARLAGLPPNDNEQFF. The CDR3 DNA is TGTGCCACAGCCCGGCTAGCGGGCCTCCCTCCCAACGACAATGAGCAGTTCTTC.

This clone occurred a few times. This chain uses TRBV2 with TRBJ1-5, with D maybe TRBD1 (5 bases). V lost 2 bases to trimming and J lost 6 bases, with 11 bases between them. This CDR3 is 14 amino acids long. Germline CDR1 SNHLY, CDR2 FYNNEI. DNA for the CDR3: TGTGCCAGCAGTGAATCAGGGTTTGTTCAGCCCCAGCATTTT. It specifies CASSESGFVQPQHF.

The chain carries TRBV7-2 and TRBJ2-7; 9 nucleotides line up with TRBD1. Trimming at V came to 5 bases and at J to 5 bases, leaving 13 bases not matched to a gene. Germline values: CDR1 SGHTA, CDR2 FQGNSA. The CDR3 contains 16 residues. CDR3 loop: CASSLDPGQGTNEQYF. The DNA for the CDR3 is TGTGCCAGCAGCCTCGATCCGGGACAGGGTACAAACGAGCAGTACTTC.

The DNA of the CDR3 is TGCGCCAGCAGCTTGAAACTAGCGGGGTTATACGAGCAGTACTTC. It is translated as CASSLKLAGLYEQYF. The J gene is TRBJ2-7, the V gene TRBV5-1; TRBD2 matches 10 bases. The V gene end was trimmed by 1 base and the J gene end by 4 bases; junction bases not matched to a gene: 5. The CDR3 has 15 residues. In germline, CDR1 is SGHRS, CDR2 YFSETQ.

The J gene is TRBJ2-7, the V gene TRBV28; 8 bases fit TRBD1. The CDR3 is 14 residues long. V gave up 5 bases and J gave up 3 bases; unmatched junction bases: 6. In germline, CDR1 is MDHEN, CDR2 SYDVKM. DNA of the CDR3: TGTGCCAGCAGTACGCGGACAGGGAACTACGAGCAGTACTTC. Translating gives CASSTRTGNYEQYF.

This sequence joins TRBV28 and TRBJ2-7; TRBD2 might be the D (5 bases). The CDR3 length is 14 residues. Germline V gene sequence: CDR1 MDHEN, CDR2 SYDVKM. V was shortened by 9 bases and J by 2 bases, with 17 bases between the two germline ends. CDR3 bases: TGTGCCAGTCAAACGGGAACGCCGGCCTACGAGCAGTACTTC. It is translated as CASQTGTPAYEQYF.

A note on this clone: At one of its ends the junction is not consistent with the germline gene, which may arise from a read error. The chain couples TRBV6-6 to TRBJ2-3; TRBD1 might be the D (6 bases). The CDR3 sequence is 12 residues long. Per the germline V gene, CDR1 is MNHNY and CDR2 is SVGAGI (reference sequence). CDR3 amino acids: CASSSLGGMFGF. CDR3 nucleotide sequence: TGTGCCAGCAGTTCACTAGGGGGTATGTTTGGTTTT.

The V gene is TRBV5-6, the J gene TRBJ1-5; D possibly corresponds to TRBD1 (6 bases). Trimming pared 4 bases from V and 5 bases from J, leaving 13 bases between. Germline-derived CDR1 and CDR2 are SGHDT and YYEEEE. The CDR3 extends over 14 amino acids. CDR3 nucleotides: TGTGCCAGCAGCGCCCAGGGGAGGGATCAGCCCCAGCATTTT. As protein: CASSAQGRDQPQHF.